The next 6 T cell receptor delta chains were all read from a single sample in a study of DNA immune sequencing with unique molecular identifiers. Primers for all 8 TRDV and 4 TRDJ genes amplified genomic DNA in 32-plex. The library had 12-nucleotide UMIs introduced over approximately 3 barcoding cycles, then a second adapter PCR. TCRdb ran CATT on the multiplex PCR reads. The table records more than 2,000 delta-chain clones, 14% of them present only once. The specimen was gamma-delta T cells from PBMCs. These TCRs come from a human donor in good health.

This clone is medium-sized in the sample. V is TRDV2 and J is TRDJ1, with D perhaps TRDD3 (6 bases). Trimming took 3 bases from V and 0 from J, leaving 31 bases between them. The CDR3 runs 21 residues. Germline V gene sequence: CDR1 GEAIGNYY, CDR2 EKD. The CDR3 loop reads CACDPLGSTQIVGMYTDKLIF. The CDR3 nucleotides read TGTGCCTGTGACCCACTTGGGTCCACCCAGATCGTGGGGATGTACACCGATAAACTCATCTTT.

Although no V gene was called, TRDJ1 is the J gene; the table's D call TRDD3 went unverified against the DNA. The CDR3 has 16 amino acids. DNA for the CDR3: TGTGCTCTTGGGGAAAGGTGGGGATATTGGACCGATAAACTCATCTTT. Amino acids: CALGERWGYWTDKLIF.

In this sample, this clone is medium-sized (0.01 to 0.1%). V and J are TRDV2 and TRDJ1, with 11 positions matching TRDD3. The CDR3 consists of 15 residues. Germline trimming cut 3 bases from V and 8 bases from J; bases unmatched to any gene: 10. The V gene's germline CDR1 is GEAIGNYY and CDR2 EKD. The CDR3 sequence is CACDLLGDTWPKLIF. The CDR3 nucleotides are TGTGCCTGTGACTTGCTGGGGGATACTTGGCCCAAACTCATCTTT.

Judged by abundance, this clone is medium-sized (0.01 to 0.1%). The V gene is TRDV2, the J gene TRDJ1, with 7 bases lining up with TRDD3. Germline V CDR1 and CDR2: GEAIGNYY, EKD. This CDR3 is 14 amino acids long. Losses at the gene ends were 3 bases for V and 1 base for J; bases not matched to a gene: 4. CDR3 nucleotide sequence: TGTGCCTGTGACCCCTGGGGGGGCACCGATAAACTCATCTTT. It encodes CACDPWGGTDKLIF.

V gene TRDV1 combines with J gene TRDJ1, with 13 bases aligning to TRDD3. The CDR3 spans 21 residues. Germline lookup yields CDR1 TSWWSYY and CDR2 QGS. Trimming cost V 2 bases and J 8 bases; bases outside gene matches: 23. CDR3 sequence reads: CALGEVDSSTLVLGDTTKLIF. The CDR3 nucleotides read TGTGCTCTTGGGGAAGTGGACTCCTCGACCCTTGTACTGGGGGATACGACCAAACTCATCTTT.

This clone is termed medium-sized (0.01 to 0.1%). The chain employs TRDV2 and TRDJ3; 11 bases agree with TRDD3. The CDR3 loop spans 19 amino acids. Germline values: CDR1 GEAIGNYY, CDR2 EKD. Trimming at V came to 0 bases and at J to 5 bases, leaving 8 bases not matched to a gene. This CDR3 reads CACDTVVGGYVRDTRQMFF. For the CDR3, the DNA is TGTGCCTGTGACACCGTTGTTGGGGGATACGTCCGGGACACCCGACAGATGTTTTTC.